The present TCR beta chain was sequenced within a study of control samples from healthy donors and cancer patients. Trimming cost V 0 bases and J 4 bases, with 10 bases left between them. In germline, CDR1 is SGHRS, CDR2 YFSETQ. This CDR3 comprises 14 residues. Repertoires were generated with immunoSEQ multiplex PCR, while TCRdb's copy carries only in-frame clones and drops some. The data show roughly 200,000 clones, around 93% seen once. Regarding this clone: This specimen includes other DNA sequences encoding the same CDR3.

The chain has TRBV5-1 and TRBJ1-2, with D perhaps TRBD1 (6 bases). Input material: blood. This receptor was taken from a man in his thirties or forties in good health. CDR3 nucleotide sequence: TGCGCCAGCAGCTTGGGGCAGGGGAGCTATGGCTACACCTTC. It yields the protein CASSLGQGSYGYTF.